This T cell receptor beta chain was identified in a study of Tregs in tolerant kidney transplant recipients. Study conclusions and caveats: No direct test of biological reproducibility was done here. Validation in larger populations is needed because few patients were studied. Activated donor B cell expansion appeared to reveal the most relevant donor-specific TCRbeta repertoire.

The ends were cut back, 4 bases at V and 3 bases at J, with 11 bases in the middle. The CDR3 length is 13 residues. The germline gives CDR1 SGHRS, CDR2 YFSETQ. Sequencing was performed with immunoSEQ multiplex PCR; in TCRdb, only in-frame clones are kept and a portion is missing. The sample lists about 240,000 clones, around 82% seen once, with around 0.68% in the top ten. This clone occurred a few times. As yet, its antigen is unknown. Thawed PBMCs were FACS-sorted into unstimulated CD4+CD25+CD127- regulatory T cells, CD4+CD25- non-regulatory cells, CD4 and CD8 cells. The sequenced material came from CD4+ T cells from blood. The sequence was obtained from a human donor in good health. V gene TRBV5-1 combines with J gene TRBJ2-7; the D is unclear. The CDR3 DNA reads as TGCGCCAGCAGCCGTGACTCTTTCTACGAGCAGTACTTC. Translated, it gives CASSRDSFYEQYF. Full variable domain (remainder filled in from reference TRBV5-1 and TRBJ2-7): KAGVTQTPRYLIKTRGQQVTLSCSPISGHRSVSWYQQTPGQGLQFLFEYFSETQRNKGNFPGRFSGRQFSNSRSEMNVSTLELGDSALYLCASSRDSFYEQYFGPGTRLTVT.